A selection of T cell receptor beta chains follows, all from one sample in a study of CD8+ T cells in alopecia areata. TCRdb's table, derived via immunoSEQ multiplex PCR, lists solely in-frame clones and lacks some. This table has about 110,000 clones, roughly 60% appearing once. The sequenced sample consisted of CD8+ T cells sorted from blood. These receptors were collected from a human donor in good health. Each CDR3 is given with its conserved first and last residue. A D gene is named only where the DNA matches it firmly. Clone size, where shown, is once, few, many, or a class for clones that have expanded.

size,J,V,D,CDR3,DNA
few,TRBJ1-1,TRBV5-4,TRBD1,CASSGTGTGPPNTEAFF,TGTGCCAGCAGCGGGACAGGGACGGGACCCCCGAACACTGAAGCTTTCTTT
.,TRBJ2-6,TRBV28,.,CASSLPVFSGANVLTF,TGTGCCAGCAGTTTGCCAGTATTCTCTGGGGCCAACGTCCTGACTTTC
few,TRBJ2-2,TRBV2,.,CASSGQGLTGELFF,TGTGCCAGCAGTGGTCAGGGGCTGACCGGGGAGCTGTTTTTT
.,TRBJ1-2,TRBV29-1,.,CSVSPGLLGYTF,TGCAGCGTTTCACCCGGACTCCTCGGCTACACCTTC
few,TRBJ1-1,TRBV30,TRBD1,CAWSSGQGAAEAFF,TGTGCCTGGAGCTCAGGACAGGGGGCCGCTGAAGCTTTCTTT
.,TRBJ1-2,TRBV29-1,TRBD1,CSVPGTGVNYGYTF,TGCAGCGTCCCCGGGACAGGGGTCAACTATGGCTACACCTTC
.,TRBJ2-3,TRBV9,TRBD1,CASSVHTGGPTDTQYF,TGTGCCAGCAGCGTCCACACAGGGGGCCCCACAGATACGCAGTATTTT
few,TRBJ2-6,TRBV29-1,.,CSVEADWYSGANVLTF,TGCAGCGTTGAAGCCGATTGGTACTCTGGGGCCAACGTCCTGACTTTC
.,TRBJ1-6,TRBV28,TRBD1,CASRRVRGFPYNSPLHF,TGTGCCAGCAGGAGGGTCAGGGGGTTCCCCTATAATTCACCCCTCCACTTT
.,TRBJ2-1,TRBV7-2,TRBD1,CASSFGQGALSEQFF,TGTGCCAGCAGCTTCGGACAGGGGGCGCTTAGTGAGCAGTTCTTC
.,TRBJ2-1,TRBV13,TRBD2,CASSRGTSGGDSYNEQFF,TGTGCCAGCAGCCGCGGGACTAGCGGGGGGGACAGCTACAATGAGCAGTTCTTC
.,TRBJ2-3,TRBV2,TRBD2,CASRLERGDTDTQYF,TGTGCCAGCCGATTGGAGCGGGGGGACACAGATACGCAGTATTTT
.,TRBJ2-1,TRBV10-2,TRBD1,CASTPRDSAYNEQFF,TGCGCCAGCACCCCCCGGGACAGTGCCTACAATGAGCAGTTCTTC
.,TRBJ1-1,TRBV30,.,CAWSLGMNTEAFF,TGTGCCTGGAGCCTGGGAATGAACACTGAAGCTTTCTTT
.,TRBJ1-1,TRBV15,TRBD1,CATSRDHEGATEAFF,TGTGCCACCAGCAGAGATCATGAGGGGGCGACTGAAGCTTTCTTT
.,TRBJ1-5,TRBV25-1,.,CASTPPGRAGPQHF,TGTGCCAGCACCCCCCCCGGACGGGCCGGGCCCCAGCATTTT
.,TRBJ2-1,TRBV7-6,TRBD1,CASSLATGYNEQFF,TGTGCCAGCAGCTTAGCGACAGGGTACAATGAGCAGTTCTTC
.,TRBJ1-2,TRBV30,.,CACDTGLGSDAYYTF,TGTGCCTGTGATACAGGGCTCGGGTCTGACGCATACTACACCTTC
.,TRBJ1-1,TRBV12-5,.,CASGLEGGNTEAFF,TGTGCTAGTGGTTTGGAGGGTGGGAACACTGAAGCTTTCTTT
.,TRBJ1-2,TRBV5-6,.,CASSLEGLRGYTF,TGTGCCAGCAGCTTGGAGGGTCTAAGGGGCTACACCTTC
.,TRBJ2-3,TRBV15,.,CATSPRVAGPTDTQYF,TGTGCCACCAGCCCCAGAGTCGCAGGTCCCACAGATACGCAGTATTTT
.,TRBJ1-1,TRBV15,.,CATSSPGANTEAFF,TGTGCCACCAGCTCGCCGGGCGCGAACACTGAAGCTTTCTTT
.,TRBJ1-1,TRBV7-9,.,CASRTVTEAFF,TGTGCCAGCAGGACTGTGACTGAAGCTTTCTTT
.,TRBJ1-1,TRBV4-2,.,CASSRTIGTETDTEAFF,TGTGCCAGCAGCCGGACGATCGGTACAGAAACCGACACTGAAGCTTTCTTT
.,TRBJ2-7,TRBV5-4,.,CASSSTGTAYEQYF,TGTGCCAGCAGCTCTACAGGGACGGCCTACGAGCAGTACTTC
.,TRBJ2-7,TRBV2,.,CASSGSGSYEQYF,TGTGCCAGCAGTGGGAGTGGATCCTACGAGCAGTACTTC
.,TRBJ1-1,TRBV2,.,CASSWRVEAFF,TGTGCCAGCAGTTGGAGGGTTGAAGCTTTCTTT
.,TRBJ2-1,TRBV25-1,TRBD2,CASSAGSSSGGGREQFF,TGTGCCAGCAGTGCGGGAAGCTCTAGCGGGGGGGGACGGGAGCAGTTCTTC
few,TRBJ2-1,TRBV25-1,TRBD2,CASNFGQRGRDEQFF,TGTGCCAGCAATTTTGGGCAGCGGGGGAGAGATGAGCAGTTCTTC
.,TRBJ1-6,TRBV15,.,CATSSDDAGRSPLHF,TGTGCCACCAGCAGCGACGACGCGGGGAGATCACCCCTCCACTTT
.,TRBJ1-1,TRBV29-1,TRBD1,CSVVTGELNTEAFF,TGCAGCGTTGTCACAGGGGAGTTAAACACTGAAGCTTTCTTT
.,TRBJ2-7,TRBV11-2,TRBD2,CASSRGLAEQYF,TGTGCCAGCAGCCGGGGACTAGCGGAGCAGTACTTC
.,TRBJ2-5,TRBV6-1,.,CASSEAGNVPQYF,TGTGCCAGCAGTGAAGCTGGTAACGTACCCCAGTACTTC
.,TRBJ2-7,TRBV29-1,TRBD1,CSVEVEDRGSYEQYF,TGCAGCGTTGAAGTCGAGGACAGGGGCTCCTACGAGCAGTACTTC
once,TRBJ1-1,TRBV7-8,TRBD1,CASSLARQGYTEAFF,TGTGCCAGCAGCTTAGCGCGACAGGGTTACACTGAAGCTTTCTTT
.,TRBJ2-3,TRBV30,.,CAWSDPGGSADTQYF,TGTGCCTGGAGCGACCCCGGGGGTTCGGCAGATACGCAGTATTTT
.,TRBJ2-1,TRBV9,.,CASSATGEWNEQFF,TGTGCCAGCAGCGCAACGGGAGAGTGGAATGAGCAGTTCTTC
many,TRBJ1-1,TRBV5-1,.,CASSFRGNTEAFF,TGCGCCAGCAGCTTCAGGGGTAACACTGAAGCTTTCTTT
.,TRBJ2-2,TRBV29-1,.,CSVVPRTGELFF,TGCAGCGTTGTCCCCAGGACCGGGGAGCTGTTTTTT
.,TRBJ2-1,TRBV5-6,.,CASSLEFYNEQFF,TGTGCCAGCAGCTTGGAATTCTACAATGAGCAGTTCTTC
few,TRBJ2-1,TRBV6-5,TRBD2,CASSYSLAGASNEQFF,TGTGCCAGCAGTTACTCGTTAGCGGGGGCCAGCAATGAGCAGTTCTTC
.,TRBJ2-5,TRBV19,.,CASRAPSSPVYF,TGTGCCAGTAGAGCGCCATCTTCGCCAGTGTACTTC
once,TRBJ2-1,TRBV5-4,.,CASSYDWDPSYNEQFF,TGTGCCAGCAGCTATGATTGGGACCCCTCCTACAATGAGCAGTTCTTC
.,TRBJ1-2,TRBV4-1,.,CASSQELPRDVTGYTF,TGCGCCAGCAGCCAAGAACTCCCCCGGGACGTTACTGGCTACACCTTC
.,TRBJ1-2,TRBV13,.,CASSSGRGSLGYTF,TGTGCCAGCAGTTCCGGCCGGGGGTCCCTCGGCTACACCTTC
few,TRBJ2-2,TRBV9,.,CASSVGSGELFF,TGTGCCAGCAGCGTAGGGTCCGGGGAGCTGTTTTTT
.,TRBJ1-5,TRBV5-1,.,CASSFYSGDNQPQHF,TGCGCCAGCAGCTTTTATTCGGGGGACAATCAGCCCCAGCATTTT
.,TRBJ2-3,TRBV30,TRBD2,CAWSVTGTSGFNF,TGTGCCTGGAGTGTTACCGGGACTAGCGGGTTCAATTTT
.,TRBJ2-3,TRBV27,.,CASSLGIVRTDTQYF,TGTGCCAGCAGTTTAGGGATCGTCCGCACAGATACGCAGTATTTT
few,TRBJ1-3,TRBV7-8,TRBD1,CASSLGTGPSGNTIYF,TGTGCCAGCAGCTTGGGGACAGGCCCGAGTGGAAACACCATATATTTT
.,TRBJ1-5,TRBV2,.,CASSDLGQQDQPQHF,TGTGCCAGCAGTGATTTGGGGCAGCAAGATCAGCCCCAGCATTTT
.,TRBJ1-2,TRBV11-2,.,CASSPWTKNDGYTF,TGTGCCAGCAGCCCTTGGACAAAGAACGATGGCTACACCTTC
.,TRBJ2-1,TRBV2,TRBD2,CASRETSGTHNEQFF,TGTGCCAGCAGGGAGACTAGCGGGACCCACAATGAGCAGTTCTTC